These 17 T cell receptor beta chains share one sample of origin, sequenced in a study of T cells after yellow fever vaccination. TCRdb reanalysed the 5' RACE reads using MiXCR and keeps one entry per CDR3 protein. Here the sample spans under 550,000 distinct CDR3 sequences, 21% being singletons. The material sequenced was PBMCs, taken about 21 days after the first yellow fever vaccination. The receptors originated from a man aged 18 to 29 who received the YFV17D yellow fever vaccine.

This clonotype showed up just a few times. The rearrangement uses TRBV7-2 and TRBJ2-1, with D perhaps matching TRBD1 or TRBD2 (5 bases each). Germline CDR1 SGHTA, CDR2 FQGNSA. The CDR3 totals 16 residues. V lost 0 bases to trimming and J lost 4 bases, with 13 bases between them. The CDR3 loop is CASSLAGTPSYNEQFF. CDR3 sequence (DNA): TGTGCCAGCAGCTTAGCGGGGACGCCCAGTTACAATGAGCAGTTCTTC. The full variable domain, its missing parts supplied by reference TRBV7-2 and TRBJ2-1, is GAGVSQSPSNKVTEKGKDVELRCDPISGHTALYWYRQSLGQGLEFLIYFQGNSAPDKSGLPSDRFSAERTGGSVSTLTIQRTQQEDSAVYLCASSLAGTPSYNEQFFGPGTRLTVL.

This clonotype appeared a few times. The chain links TRBV4-2 to TRBJ1-1; D remains ambiguous. Germline V gene lookup returns CDR1 LGHNA and CDR2 YNFKEQ. The CDR3 is 16 amino acids. Trimming took off 0 bases at V and 1 base at J, with 12 bases between the two ends. The chain's CDR3 is CASSQDQASSNTEAFF. The DNA for the CDR3 is TGTGCCAGCAGCCAAGACCAAGCATCCTCGAACACTGAAGCTTTCTTT.

This chain links TRBV2 with TRBJ1-1; D unclear. CDR1 is SNHLY, CDR2 FYNNEI, per germline. The V end lost 4 bases, the J end lost 5 bases, and 11 bases lay between the germline ends. The CDR3 totals 13 residues. The CDR3 spells CASSAEGLTEAFF. CDR3 DNA sequence: TGTGCCAGCAGTGCGGAGGGCTTGACTGAAGCTTTCTTT.

The CDR3 bases are TGTGCCAGCAGTTGGACTAGCGGTTACAATGAGCAGTTCTTC. Protein product: CASSWTSGYNEQFF. This chain joins TRBV6-2 or TRBV6-3 and TRBJ2-1; 10 nucleotides match TRBD2. With 4 bases clipped from V and 4 bases from J, the junction kept 1 base outside the gene matches. From germline, CDR1 is MNHEY and CDR2 SVGEGT. This CDR3 spans 14 amino acids.

This clonotype has more than one count but fewer than ten. The rearrangement links TRBV20-1 to TRBJ1-5; 7 bases fit TRBD1. The CDR3 loop spans 12 amino acids. In germline, CDR1 is DFQATT, CDR2 SNEGSKA (reference sequence). The chain's CDR3 is CSGQDGDQPQHF. Here the CDR3 DNA reads TGCAGCGGACAGGACGGGGATCAGCCCCAGCATTTT.

V usage is TRBV6-5 and J usage is TRBJ1-5, with TRBD1 matching over 7 bases. The CDR3 extends over 14 amino acids. Germline V lookup: CDR1 MNHEY, CDR2 SVGAGI. Losses at the gene ends were 2 bases for V and 3 bases for J; bases not matched to a gene: 1. The CDR3 is CASSYTGVNQPQHF. The CDR3 DNA follows: TGTGCCAGCAGTTACACAGGGGTCAATCAGCCCCAGCATTTT.

Only a few counts were recorded for this clonotype. CDR3 sequence reads: CASRERGVASTDTQYF. In DNA form, the CDR3 reads TGTGCCAGCAGGGAGCGGGGGGTCGCTAGCACAGATACGCAGTATTTT. The rearrangement uses TRBV12-3 or TRBV12-4 and TRBJ2-3; TRBD2 matches at 9 bases. The V gene end was trimmed by 6 bases and the J gene end by 0 bases; junction bases not matched to a gene: 7. The CDR3 is made up of 16 amino acids.

The chain is built from TRBV19 and TRBJ2-3; possibly TRBD2 for D (5 bases). The germline V gene encodes CDR1 LNHDA and CDR2 SQIVND (reference sequence). V gave up 7 bases and J gave up 5 bases, with 13 bases separating them. The CDR3 is made up of 13 amino acids. DNA of the CDR3: TGTGCCAGTACCAGACTACCGGGAGATACGCAGTATTTT. This encodes CASTRLPGDTQYF.

This sequence joins TRBV5-1 and TRBJ2-1; TRBD1 aligns across 10 bases. CDR1 and CDR2 from the germline V gene are SGHRS and YFSETQ. The V and J ends lost 6 bases and 9 bases, in that order; junction bases with no gene match: 18. CDR3 length equals 17 residues. The CDR3 nucleotides are TGCGCCAGCACCCAGAGGCCTCCGGGACAGGGGAGGAGTGAGCAGTTCTTC. This translates into CASTQRPPGQGRSEQFF.

The chain links TRBV27 to TRBJ1-2; possibly TRBD1 for D (6 bases). CDR3 length: 17 amino acids. Germline assignment: CDR1 MNHEY and CDR2 SMNVEV (reference sequence). V was shortened by 8 bases and J by 8 bases, with 30 bases between the two germline ends. CDR3 nucleotides: TGTGCCAGCGGCCCGGCGAGGGGGAGGCGTCCCGAGGGCGGCTACACCTTC. Its translation: CASGPARGRRPEGGYTF.

The rearrangement uses TRBV7-9 and TRBJ2-5, with D possibly being TRBD2 (5 bases). Germline values: CDR1 SEHNR, CDR2 FQNEAQ (reference sequence). This CDR3 region has 10 residues. CDR3 DNA sequence: TGTGCGGCGGGCCAGGAGACCCAGTACTTC. Its protein product is CAAGQETQYF.

The chain's CDR3 is CASSTPGQGFQPQHF. CDR3 sequence (DNA): TGTGCCAGCAGTACCCCGGGACAGGGGTTTCAGCCCCAGCATTTT. The chain has TRBV28 and TRBJ1-5; 10 bases agree with TRBD1. Trimming took 5 bases from V and 6 from J; bases not matched to a gene: 7. The CDR3 extends over 15 amino acids. CDR1 and CDR2 from the germline V gene are MDHEN and SYDVKM. Filled out from reference TRBV28 and TRBJ1-5, the complete variable domain reads DVKVTQSSRYLVKRTGEKVFLECVQDMDHENMFWYRQDPGLGLRLIYFSYDVKMKEKGDIPEGYSVSREKKERFSLILESASTNQTSMYLCASSTPGQGFQPQHFGDGTRLSIL.

The chain recombines TRBV7-2 with TRBJ2-7; D is uncertain. V was trimmed by 0 bases and J by 5 bases, leaving 14 bases between them. The CDR3 has 15 residues. Germline CDR1 is SGHTA and CDR2 is FQGNSA. CDR3 sequence (DNA): TGTGCCAGCAGCTTAGCTCGGGCCGGTAACGACGAGCAGTACGTC. Amino acids: CASSLARAGNDEQYV.

V and J are TRBV5-1 and TRBJ1-5; 12 nucleotides agree with TRBD1. The junction had 9 bases not matched to a gene; V was cut back by 5 bases and J by 6 bases. Germline CDR1 reads SGHRS; CDR2 reads YFSETQ. This CDR3 is 16 amino acids long. The CDR3 DNA reads as TGCGCCAGCAGGTCCGGGACAGGGGGCCACTCTCAGCCCCAGCATTTT. As protein: CASRSGTGGHSQPQHF.

This clonotype was recorded a few times. The V and J genes are TRBV20-1 and TRBJ2-5; D may be TRBD2 (5 bases). Germline CDR1 is DFQATT and CDR2 is SNEGSKA (reference sequence). This CDR3 contains 12 residues. Trimming took 0 bases from V and 14 from J, leaving 16 bases between them. CDR3 in DNA: TGCAGTGCTAGAGATCCCGGGGTCGCGACATACTTC. Protein sequence: CSARDPGVATYF.

The chain carries TRBV11-2 and TRBJ2-5; 8 bases agree with TRBD2. Trimming took 5 bases from V and 1 from J; bases not matched to a gene: 3. The CDR3 contains 14 residues. The V gene's germline CDR1 is SGHAT and CDR2 FQNNGV. CDR3 in amino acids: CASSRSGAQETQYF. The CDR3 DNA reads as TGTGCCAGCAGCCGTAGCGGGGCCCAAGAGACCCAGTACTTC.

The rearrangement uses TRBV11-2 and TRBJ2-1; D may correspond to TRBD1 or TRBD2 (5 bases each). CDR3 length: 16 amino acids. Per the germline V gene, CDR1 is SGHAT and CDR2 is FQNNGV. The germline V and J ends were trimmed by 3 bases and 3 bases, with 15 bases remaining between them. Here the CDR3 DNA reads TGTGCCAGCAGCTTTTCCCAGGGAGCAATCTACAATGAGCAGTTCTTC. It translates to CASSFSQGAIYNEQFF.